Listed here is a single TCR beta chain. What it binds is not known. The data stem from a study of CXCR3-negative and CXCR3-positive naive CD8 T cells. Study results and caveats: TRB CDR3 hydrophobicity was greater in CXCR3-positive naive cells than in CXCR3-negative naive cells. Each naive subset displayed comparably high diversity, whereas memory CD8+ cells displayed much lower diversity.

cDNA libraries for TRB were generated by 5' RACE incorporating UMI labels. Following a re-call of the 5' RACE reads, TCRdb has one entry per CDR3 protein and lacks DNA. This sample's table has about 92,000 distinct CDR3 sequences. CD8+ T cell subsets were each sorted in triplicate, 300,000 cells apiece. CDR3 length: 15 residues. Germline V lookup: CDR1 LGHNA, CDR2 YSLEER. The chain carries TRBV4-3 and TRBJ1-3; the TCRdb call, TRBD1, lacks DNA for checking. This TCR was sampled from a human donor in good health. Some clones in this sample may be carry-over from other donors' samples. Sequencing was done on a sample of naive CXCR3- CD8+ T cells from blood. Sample subset: CD45RO-CCR7+CD27+CD95- naive CD8+ T cells lacking CXCR3 (TNR3-). The chain's CDR3 is CASSQDKGTGNTIYF.